This TCR beta chain was sequenced during a study of cytomegalovirus exposure and HLA in healthy donors. Study-level findings and limits: Both high specificity and high sensitivity reportedly marked the classifier's diagnosis of cytomegalovirus status. In vitro checks showed that a few CMV-associated chains really do target CMV antigens. Among TCR sequences, most were rare, though some public TCRs appeared in many donors.

Sequencing was performed with immunoSEQ multiplex PCR; in TCRdb, only in-frame clones are kept and a portion is missing. This table has approximately 150,000 clones, roughly nine tenths appearing once. The CDR3 length is 15 residues. Germline V CDR1 and CDR2: MDHEN, SYDVKM. V lost 5 bases to trimming and J lost 9 bases, with 19 bases between them. In the case of this clone: The antigen remains undetermined.

This TCR derives from a woman aged 18 to 35 in good health and CMV-seropositive. The chain combines TRBV28 with TRBJ2-2, with a weak D call TRBD2 (6 bases). The sample consisted of PBMCs. The CDR3 nucleotides are TGTGCCAGCAGTCCGCTGGGGACTCCCGGCCGGGAGCTGTTTTTT. Translating it yields CASSPLGTPGRELFF.